The 5 T cell receptor beta chains reported below all come from one sample, sequenced in a study of blood T cell repertoires in COVID-19. Method: immunoSEQ multiplex PCR; TCRdb's copy keeps in-frame clones and lacks some. The sample records about 140,000 clones, more than 65% being singletons. The sequenced sample was peripheral blood. These receptors came from a man in his sixties with active or convalescent COVID-19.

The rearrangement uses TRBV12-3 or TRBV12-4 and TRBJ1-4, with a tentative D call TRBD1 (6 bases). Trimming took off 5 bases at V and 8 bases at J, with 12 bases between the two ends. The CDR3 is 13 amino acids. CDR3 nucleotides: TGTGCCAGCAGTCCCCTGGACAGAGAAAAACTGTTTTTT. It is translated as CASSPLDREKLFF.

This chain links TRBV11-2 with TRBJ2-5; weak D call: TRBD2 (5 bases). The CDR3 totals 14 residues. Germline CDR1 and CDR2: SGHAT and FQNNGV. Trimming cost V 6 bases and J 0 bases, with 11 bases left between them. CDR3 loop: CASREVRYQETQYF. The CDR3 coding sequence is TGTGCCAGCAGGGAGGTCCGATACCAAGAGACCCAGTACTTC.

The chain employs TRBV12-5 and TRBJ1-5, with 9 bases aligning to TRBD1. Germline lookup yields CDR1 LGHNT and CDR2 FRNRAP. The J segment lost 2 bases and the V segment lost 1 base, leaving 9 bases of the junction unmatched. The CDR3 length is 18 residues. The CDR3 here is CASGLGLDRGVGNQPQHF. The CDR3 bases are TGTGCTAGTGGTTTGGGACTGGACAGGGGAGTTGGCAATCAGCCCCAGCATTTT.

The V gene is TRBV5-1, the J gene TRBJ1-1; TRBD1 matches at 8 bases. Germline CDR1 and CDR2: SGHRS and YFSETQ. V shed 3 bases and J 1 base; nucleotides not matched to a gene: 2. The CDR3 totals 14 residues. CDR3 in amino acids: CASSWTGPNTEAFF. DNA for the CDR3: TGCGCCAGCAGCTGGACAGGGCCGAACACTGAAGCTTTCTTT.

This clone was seen repeatedly, ten times or more. V usage is TRBV7-6 and J usage is TRBJ2-5; D may be TRBD1 (7 bases). The CDR3 has 15 residues. V was shortened by 4 bases and J by 3 bases, with 15 bases between the two germline ends. The germline CDR1 and CDR2 sequences are SGHVS and FNYEAQ. The CDR3 sequence is CASSYGGTEKETQYF. The CDR3 coding sequence is TGTGCCAGCAGCTATGGGGGGACAGAGAAAGAGACCCAGTACTTC.